This T cell receptor beta chain stems from a study of blood T cells in healthy people across ages. Findings and limits, study-wide: CMV status of donors was not determined, possibly confounding expanded clonotype changes.

Combining a sample-barcoded 5' primer with a J-beta primer mix, a second PCR ran for roughly 6 to 12 cycles. TCRdb analysed the 5' RACE reads with MiXCR anew, one entry per CDR3 protein. The sample lists 890,000 or so distinct CDR3 sequences; around 68% were seen once. Drawn from each donor were ten milliliters of peripheral blood. The CDR3 extends over 15 amino acids. Germline loops: CDR1 MNHNY, CDR2 SVGAGI (reference sequence). V was cut by 4 bases and J by 5 bases, with 12 bases left in between. Comments on this clonotype: Its specificity is unknown.

This sequence originates from a man aged 25 to 40 in good health. The rearrangement joins TRBV6-6 to TRBJ1-6, with D possibly matching TRBD1 (6 bases). What was sequenced was blood. As DNA, the CDR3 is TGTGCCAGCAGTTCACCGGGACATAATAATTCACCCCTCCACTTT. Translation gives CASSSPGHNNSPLHF.